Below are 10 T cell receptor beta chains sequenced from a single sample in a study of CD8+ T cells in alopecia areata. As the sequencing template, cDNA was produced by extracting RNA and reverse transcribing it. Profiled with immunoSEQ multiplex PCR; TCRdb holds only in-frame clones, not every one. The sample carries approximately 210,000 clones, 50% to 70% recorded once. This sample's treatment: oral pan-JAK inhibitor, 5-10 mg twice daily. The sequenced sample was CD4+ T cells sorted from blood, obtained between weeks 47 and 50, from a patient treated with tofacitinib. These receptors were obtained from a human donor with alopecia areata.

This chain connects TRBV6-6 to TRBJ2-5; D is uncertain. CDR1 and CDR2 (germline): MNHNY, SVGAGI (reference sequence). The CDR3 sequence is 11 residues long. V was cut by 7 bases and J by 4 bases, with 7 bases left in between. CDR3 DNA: TGTGCCAGCACTTTGGGAGAGACCCAGTACTTC. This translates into CASTLGETQYF.

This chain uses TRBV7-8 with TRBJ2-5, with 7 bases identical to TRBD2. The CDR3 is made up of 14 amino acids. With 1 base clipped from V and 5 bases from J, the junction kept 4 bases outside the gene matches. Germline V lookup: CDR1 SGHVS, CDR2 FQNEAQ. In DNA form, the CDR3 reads TGTGCCAGCAGCTTAGAGCAGGGAGGGGAGACCCAGTACTTC. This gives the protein CASSLEQGGETQYF.

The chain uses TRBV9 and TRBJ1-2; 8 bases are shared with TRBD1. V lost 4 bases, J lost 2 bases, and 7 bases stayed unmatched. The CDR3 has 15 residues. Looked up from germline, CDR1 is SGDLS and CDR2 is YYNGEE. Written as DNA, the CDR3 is TGTGCCAGCAGCCCTCGGACAGGGTACAACTATGGCTACACCTTC. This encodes CASSPRTGYNYGYTF.

The CDR3 region is CSVGNNEQFF. Written as DNA, the CDR3 is TGCAGTGTTGGAAACAATGAGCAGTTCTTC. The chain is built from TRBV20-1 and TRBJ2-1; the D is unclear. The CDR3 length is 10 residues. V was pared by 7 bases and J by 5 bases, with 6 bases between. Germline V gene data show CDR1 as DFQATT and CDR2 as SNEGSKA (reference sequence).

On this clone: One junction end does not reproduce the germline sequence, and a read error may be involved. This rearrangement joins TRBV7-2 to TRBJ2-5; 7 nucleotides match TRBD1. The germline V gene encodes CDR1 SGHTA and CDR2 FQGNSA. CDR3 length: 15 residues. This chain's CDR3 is CASSLATTGQGTQYF. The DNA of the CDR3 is TGTGCCAGCAGCTTAGCTACGACAGGGCAAGGGACCCAGTACTTC.

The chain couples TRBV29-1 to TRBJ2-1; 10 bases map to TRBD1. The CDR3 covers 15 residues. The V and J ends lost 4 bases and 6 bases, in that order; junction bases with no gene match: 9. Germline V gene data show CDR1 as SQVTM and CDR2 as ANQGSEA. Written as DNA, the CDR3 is TGCAGCGTTGTGGGTGACAGGGGGCAGGCCAATGAGCAGTTCTTC. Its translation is CSVVGDRGQANEQFF.

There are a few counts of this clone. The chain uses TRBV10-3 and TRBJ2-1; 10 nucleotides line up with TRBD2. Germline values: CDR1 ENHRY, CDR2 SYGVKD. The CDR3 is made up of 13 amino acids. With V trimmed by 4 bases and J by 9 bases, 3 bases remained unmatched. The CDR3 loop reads CAISGVAGGEQFF. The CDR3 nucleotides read TGTGCCATCAGTGGTGTAGCGGGGGGTGAGCAGTTCTTC.

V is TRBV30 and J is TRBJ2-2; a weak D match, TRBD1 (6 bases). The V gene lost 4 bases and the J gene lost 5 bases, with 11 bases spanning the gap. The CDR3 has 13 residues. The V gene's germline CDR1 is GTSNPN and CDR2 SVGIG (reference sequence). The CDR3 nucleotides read TGTGCCTGGAATGACAGGACTACCGGGGAGCTGTTTTTT. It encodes CAWNDRTTGELFF. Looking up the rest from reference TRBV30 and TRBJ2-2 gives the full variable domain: SQTIHQWPATLVQPVGSPLSLECTVEGTSNPNLYWYRQAAGRGLQLLFYSVGIGQISSEVPQNLSASRPQDRQFILSSKKLLLSDSGFYLCAWNDRTTGELFFGEGSRLTVL.

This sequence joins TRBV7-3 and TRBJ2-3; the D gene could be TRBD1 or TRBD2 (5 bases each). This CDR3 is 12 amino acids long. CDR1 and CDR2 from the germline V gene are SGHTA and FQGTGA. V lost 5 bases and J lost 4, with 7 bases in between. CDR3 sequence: CASSLGADTQYF. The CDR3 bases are TGTGCCAGCAGCCTGGGGGCAGATACGCAGTATTTT.

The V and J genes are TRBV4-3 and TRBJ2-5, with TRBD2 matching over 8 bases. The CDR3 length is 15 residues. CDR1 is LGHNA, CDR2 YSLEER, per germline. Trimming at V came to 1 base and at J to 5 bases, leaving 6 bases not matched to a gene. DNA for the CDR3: TGCGCCAGCAGCCAAGCGGGGGGGCCCTGGGAGACCCAGTACTTC. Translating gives CASSQAGGPWETQYF.